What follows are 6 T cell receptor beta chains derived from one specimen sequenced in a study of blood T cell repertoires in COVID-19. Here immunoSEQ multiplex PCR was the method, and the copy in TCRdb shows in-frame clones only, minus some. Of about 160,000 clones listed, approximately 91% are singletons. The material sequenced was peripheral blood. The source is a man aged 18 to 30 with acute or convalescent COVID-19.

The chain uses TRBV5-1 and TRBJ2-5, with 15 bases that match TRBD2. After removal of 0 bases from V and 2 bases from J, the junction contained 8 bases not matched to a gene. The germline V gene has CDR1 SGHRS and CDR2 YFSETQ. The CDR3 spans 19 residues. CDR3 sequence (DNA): TGCGCCAGCAGCTTGGCCCCGGGACTAGCGGGAGGCCTACAAGAGACCCAGTACTTC. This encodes CASSLAPGLAGGLQETQYF.

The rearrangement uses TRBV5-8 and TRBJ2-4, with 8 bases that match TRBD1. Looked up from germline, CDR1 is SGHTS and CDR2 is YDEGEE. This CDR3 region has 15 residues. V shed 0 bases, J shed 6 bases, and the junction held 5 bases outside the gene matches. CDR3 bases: TGTGCCAGCAGCTTGGGACAGGGGCTTACAAACATTCAGTACTTC. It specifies CASSLGQGLTNIQYF.

This CDR3 is CASSVSRAEETQYF. The CDR3 region has the DNA TGTGCCAGCAGCGTAAGCAGGGCAGAAGAGACCCAGTACTTC. V usage is TRBV9 and J usage is TRBJ2-5; tentatively, D is TRBD1 (5 bases). The CDR3 length is 14 residues. Per germline, CDR1 SGDLS and CDR2 YYNGEE. Trimming pared 1 base from V and 3 bases from J, leaving 10 bases between.

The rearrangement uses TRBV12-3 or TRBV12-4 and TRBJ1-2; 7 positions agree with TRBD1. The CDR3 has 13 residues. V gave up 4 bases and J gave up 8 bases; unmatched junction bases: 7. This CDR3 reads CASSWQGEEGYTF. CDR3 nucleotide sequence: TGTGCCAGCAGTTGGCAGGGGGAGGAAGGCTACACCTTC.

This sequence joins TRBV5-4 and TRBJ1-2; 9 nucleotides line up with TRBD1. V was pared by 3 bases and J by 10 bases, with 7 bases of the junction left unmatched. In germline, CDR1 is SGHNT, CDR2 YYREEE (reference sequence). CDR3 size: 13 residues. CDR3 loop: CASSYRTGATYTF. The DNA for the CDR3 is TGTGCCAGCAGCTATCGGACAGGGGCGACCTACACCTTC. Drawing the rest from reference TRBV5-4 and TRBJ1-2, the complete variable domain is ETGVTQSPTHLIKTRGQQVTLRCSSQSGHNTVSWYQQALGQGPQFIFQYYREEENGRGNFPPRFSGLQFPNYSSELNVNALELDDSALYLCASSYRTGATYTFGSGTRLTVV.

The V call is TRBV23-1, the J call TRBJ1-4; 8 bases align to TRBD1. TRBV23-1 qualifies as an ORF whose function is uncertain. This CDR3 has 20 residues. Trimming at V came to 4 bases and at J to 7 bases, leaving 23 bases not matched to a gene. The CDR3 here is CASSPNRQGRGSLTCEKLFF. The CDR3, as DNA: TGCGCCAGCAGTCCAAACCGACAGGGGAGAGGTAGTTTGACATGTGAAAAACTGTTTTTT.